These 25 T cell receptor beta chains share one sample of origin, sequenced in a study of blood T cell repertoires in COVID-19. Sequenced by immunoSEQ multiplex PCR; TCRdb stores in-frame clones only, minus some. This sample has roughly 250,000 clones, with about four fifths found just once. Sample: peripheral blood. The receptors stem from a woman of 80 years or more with acute or convalescent COVID-19.

The CDR3: CASSPTAGTEAFF. The CDR3 DNA sequence: TGTGCCAGCTCACCAACGGCGGGGACTGAAGCTTTCTTT. This rearrangement joins TRBV18 to TRBJ1-1; D call uncertain. The CDR3 has 13 amino acids. The germline V gene encodes CDR1 KGHSH and CDR2 LQKENI. Trimming took 2 bases from V and 5 from J, leaving 9 bases between them. The entire variable domain, with the rest obtained from reference TRBV18 and TRBJ1-1, is as follows: NAGVMQNPRHLVRRRGQEARLRCSPMKGHSHVYWYRQLPEEGLKFMVYLQKENIIDESGMPKERFSAEFPKEGPSILRIQQVVRGDSAAYFCASSPTAGTEAFFGQGTRLTVV.

This clone was observed a single time. V gene TRBV7-3 combines with J gene TRBJ1-1; D perhaps matches TRBD1 (6 bases). The germline CDR1 and CDR2 sequences are SGHTA and FQGTGA. Trimming shortened V by 5 bases and J by 1 base, and 8 bases separated the two germline ends. The CDR3 totals 13 residues. This CDR3 reads CASSRQANTEAFF. The DNA of the CDR3 is TGTGCCAGCAGCAGACAGGCGAACACTGAAGCTTTCTTT.

The chain couples TRBV2 to TRBJ1-6; D possibly corresponds to TRBD1 (6 bases). The CDR3 has 14 residues. With 6 bases removed from V and 7 bases from J, the gap between germline ends came to 13 bases. CDR1 and CDR2 from the germline V gene are SNHLY and FYNNEI. CDR3 amino acids: CASRAGVVNSPLHF. The DNA of the CDR3 is TGTGCCAGCAGGGCAGGGGTGGTGAATTCACCCCTCCACTTT.

V usage is TRBV7-2 and J usage is TRBJ1-6; a possible D gene is TRBD1 (6 bases). With 4 bases removed from V and 6 bases from J, the gap between germline ends came to 13 bases. Germline V CDR1 and CDR2: SGHTA, FQGNSA. The CDR3 has 15 amino acids. CDR3 in DNA: TGTGCCAGCAGCTCCGTAGGCAGGGGTAATTCACCCCTCCACTTT. Protein product: CASSSVGRGNSPLHF.

The rearrangement uses TRBV2 and TRBJ1-5; TRBD1 might be the D (5 bases). The CDR3 is made up of 13 amino acids. Trimming removed 0 bases at V and 6 bases at J, with 6 bases between. The germline CDR1 and CDR2 sequences are SNHLY and FYNNEI. CDR3 region: CASSEAGLQPQHF. For the CDR3, the DNA is TGTGCCAGCAGTGAAGCGGGGCTTCAGCCCCAGCATTTT.

The CDR3 coding sequence is TGTGCCAGCAGTTCATCCACAGGGGTGAACACTGAAGCTTTCTTT. Amino acids: CASSSSTGVNTEAFF. V and J are TRBV6-5 and TRBJ1-1, with 7 positions matching TRBD1. CDR1 and CDR2 (germline): MNHEY, SVGAGI. V shed 4 bases, J shed 0 bases, and the junction held 5 bases outside the gene matches. The CDR3 has 15 residues.

The J gene is TRBJ1-1, the V gene TRBV6-5; 9 nucleotides align to TRBD1. This CDR3 contains 14 residues. V lost 7 bases to trimming and J lost 4 bases; unmatched junction nucleotides: 7. Germline CDR1 is MNHEY and CDR2 is SVGAGI. DNA of the CDR3: TGTGCCAGCACCCAGGACAGGGGATCCACTGAAGCTTTCTTT. Its translation: CASTQDRGSTEAFF.

The rearrangement uses TRBV2 and TRBJ1-1; 8 nucleotides match TRBD1. CDR3 length equals 16 residues. Per germline, CDR1 SNHLY and CDR2 FYNNEI. Unmatched junction bases numbered 10, after V lost 4 bases and J lost 3 bases. In DNA, the CDR3 is TGTGCCAGCAGTGGCCCCCCCGGACAGGGTGACACTGAAGCTTTCTTT. Translated, it gives CASSGPPGQGDTEAFF.

This clone was picked up one time. The V and J genes are TRBV4-1 and TRBJ2-2; D is undetermined. Per the germline V gene, CDR1 is MGHRA and CDR2 is YSYEKL. The CDR3 extends over 13 amino acids. The V and J ends lost 1 base and 4 bases respectively, with 4 bases between them. The CDR3 DNA is TGCGCCAGCAGCCAAGTAGCCACCGGGGAGCTGTTTTTT. It specifies CASSQVATGELFF.

V gene TRBV2 combines with J gene TRBJ2-1, with TRBD1 matching over 8 bases. The CDR3 is made up of 14 amino acids. The junction had 9 bases not matched to a gene; V was cut back by 6 bases and J by 8 bases. In germline, CDR1 is SNHLY, CDR2 FYNNEI. The CDR3 region is CASSNRGLEDEQFF. The CDR3 DNA is TGTGCCAGCAGCAACAGGGGGTTGGAGGATGAGCAGTTCTTC.

The chain links TRBV5-1 to TRBJ2-1, with 8 nucleotides matching TRBD1. The CDR3 runs to 14 residues. Germline V CDR1 and CDR2: SGHRS, YFSETQ. V shed 2 bases and J 8 bases; nucleotides not matched to a gene: 6. CDR3 sequence reads: CASSFQGARDEQFF. The CDR3 bases are TGCGCCAGCAGCTTTCAGGGGGCGAGGGATGAGCAGTTCTTC.

The chain combines TRBV19 with TRBJ2-1; weak D call: TRBD1 (7 bases). Between the trimmed V and J ends, which lost 5 bases and 10 bases, there was a span of 24 bases. Germline loops: CDR1 LNHDA, CDR2 SQIVND (reference sequence). The CDR3 has 16 residues. CDR3 region: CASSLQGGRGEGEQFF. CDR3 sequence (DNA): TGTGCCAGTAGTCTCCAGGGGGGCCGGGGAGAGGGAGAGCAGTTCTTC.

This rearrangement joins TRBV6-2 or TRBV6-3 to TRBJ1-1; 8 bases are shared with TRBD1. V was pared by 4 bases and J by 1 base, with 11 bases of the junction left unmatched. Looked up from germline, CDR1 is MNHEY and CDR2 is SVGEGT. This CDR3 is built from 17 residues. In DNA, the CDR3 is TGTGCCAGCAGTTTCTATAGGACAGGGTTAGCGAACACTGAAGCTTTCTTT. This translates into CASSFYRTGLANTEAFF.

The genes are TRBV20-1 and TRBJ1-2; D perhaps matches TRBD1 (5 bases). The CDR3 is 12 residues long. Germline CDR1 and CDR2: DFQATT and SNEGSKA (reference sequence). V was clipped by 3 bases and J by 5 bases, with 10 bases between them. The CDR3 DNA is TGCAGTGCTAGTTACAGGTCATATGGCTACACCTTC. It is translated as CSASYRSYGYTF.

The V gene is TRBV28, the J gene TRBJ1-6; TRBD1 matches at 11 bases. The CDR3 runs to 15 residues. The V gene's germline CDR1 is MDHEN and CDR2 SYDVKM. Trimming removed 3 bases from V and 11 bases from J; junction bases left unmatched: 6. CDR3 protein: CASSFGTGGRTPLHF. CDR3 DNA: TGTGCCAGCAGTTTCGGGACAGGGGGACGTACACCCCTCCACTTT.

The chain has TRBV28 and TRBJ1-4, with D perhaps TRBD1 (6 bases). Trimming removed 5 bases at V and 8 bases at J, with 24 bases between. This CDR3 has 17 amino acids. The germline V gene has CDR1 MDHEN and CDR2 SYDVKM. In DNA form, the CDR3 reads TGTGCCAGCAGTACCCTCGGCTTGGGGGGGCCCGAAGAAAAACTGTTTTTT. This translates into CASSTLGLGGPEEKLFF.

This clone was detected only a few times. The gene calls are TRBV29-1 and TRBJ2-1; TRBD1 agrees at 8 bases. The V gene end was trimmed by 6 bases and the J gene end by 4 bases; junction bases not matched to a gene: 8. The germline V gene encodes CDR1 SQVTM and CDR2 ANQGSEA. The CDR3 consists of 14 residues. The CDR3 sequence is CSVDRVTSYNEQFF. Here the CDR3 DNA reads TGCAGCGTGGACAGGGTAACCTCTTACAATGAGCAGTTCTTC.

The chain combines TRBV2 with TRBJ1-6; no definite D call. The germline V and J ends were trimmed by 6 bases and 6 bases, with 12 bases remaining between them. CDR1 and CDR2 (germline): SNHLY, FYNNEI. CDR3 size: 14 residues. In DNA form, the CDR3 reads TGTGCCAGCAGACAGAGGACTGCTAATTCACCCCTCCACTTT. Protein sequence: CASRQRTANSPLHF.

The V call is TRBV2, the J call TRBJ2-3, with a tentative D call TRBD2 (5 bases). Germline V lookup: CDR1 SNHLY, CDR2 FYNNEI. The length of the CDR3 is 15 residues. Between the trimmed V and J ends, which lost 2 bases and 1 base, there was a span of 10 bases. CDR3 region: CASSEREIRTDTQYF. The CDR3 nucleotides read TGTGCCAGCAGTGAAAGGGAGATTCGCACAGATACGCAGTATTTT. The full variable domain, in which reference TRBV2 and TRBJ2-3 provide the parts outside the CDR3, is EPEVTQTPSHQVTQMGQEVILRCVPISNHLYFYWYRQILGQKVEFLVSFYNNEISEKSEIFDDQFSVERPDGSNFTLKIRSTKLEDSAMYFCASSEREIRTDTQYFGPGTRLTVL.

The chain has TRBV7-2 and TRBJ2-7; 8 nucleotides match TRBD2. Looked up from germline, CDR1 is SGHTA and CDR2 is FQGNSA. CDR3 length: 15 amino acids. The V gene end was trimmed by 5 bases and the J gene end by 2 bases; junction bases not matched to a gene: 8. CDR3: CASSPGGATTYEQYF. CDR3 bases: TGTGCCAGCAGCCCCGGGGGGGCCACTACCTACGAGCAGTACTTC.

This chain uses TRBV6-5 with TRBJ1-1; D is unresolved. This CDR3 comprises 13 residues. With 6 bases removed from V and 8 bases from J, the gap between germline ends came to 16 bases. Per the germline V gene, CDR1 is MNHEY and CDR2 is SVGAGI. The CDR3: CASSKPSTFEAFF. The CDR3 DNA follows: TGTGCCAGCAGCAAACCCTCGACATTCGAAGCTTTCTTT.

The chain carries TRBV28 and TRBJ1-6; the D gene is possibly TRBD1 (5 bases). Germline V gene data show CDR1 as MDHEN and CDR2 as SYDVKM. This CDR3 region has 13 residues. V dropped 8 bases and J dropped 4 bases, with 9 bases sitting between them. The CDR3 bases are TGTGCCAGCTACCCAGGGTATAATTCACCCCTCCACTTT. Encoded protein: CASYPGYNSPLHF.

The rearrangement joins TRBV2 to TRBJ1-1, with TRBD1 matching 7 bases. CDR1 is SNHLY, CDR2 FYNNEI, per germline. V shed 0 bases and J 1 base; nucleotides not matched to a gene: 2. This CDR3 comprises 15 residues. This chain's CDR3 is CASSEARTGNTEAFF. Written as DNA, the CDR3 is TGTGCCAGCAGTGAAGCCCGGACAGGGAACACTGAAGCTTTCTTT.

The chain couples TRBV29-1 to TRBJ1-1; D not resolved. V was shortened by 5 bases and J by 0 bases, with 10 bases between the two germline ends. This CDR3 is built from 13 residues. Germline V lookup: CDR1 SQVTM, CDR2 ANQGSEA. CDR3 DNA sequence: TGCAGCGTTTTAAGACACCTGAACACTGAAGCTTTCTTT. It encodes CSVLRHLNTEAFF. The full variable domain, rest sourced from reference TRBV29-1 and TRBJ1-1, is SAVISQKPSRDICQRGTSLTIQCQVDSQVTMMFWYRQQPGQSLTLIATANQGSEATYESGFVIDKFPISRPNLTFSTLTVSNMSPEDSSIYLCSVLRHLNTEAFFGQGTRLTVV.

V is TRBV28 and J is TRBJ2-1; perhaps TRBD1 as D (6 bases). The germline CDR1 and CDR2 sequences are MDHEN and SYDVKM. This CDR3 spans 13 amino acids. Trimming cost V 2 bases and J 8 bases, with 10 bases left between them. CDR3 sequence: CASSLANRDEQFF. CDR3 coding DNA: TGTGCCAGCAGTTTAGCTAACAGGGATGAGCAGTTCTTC.